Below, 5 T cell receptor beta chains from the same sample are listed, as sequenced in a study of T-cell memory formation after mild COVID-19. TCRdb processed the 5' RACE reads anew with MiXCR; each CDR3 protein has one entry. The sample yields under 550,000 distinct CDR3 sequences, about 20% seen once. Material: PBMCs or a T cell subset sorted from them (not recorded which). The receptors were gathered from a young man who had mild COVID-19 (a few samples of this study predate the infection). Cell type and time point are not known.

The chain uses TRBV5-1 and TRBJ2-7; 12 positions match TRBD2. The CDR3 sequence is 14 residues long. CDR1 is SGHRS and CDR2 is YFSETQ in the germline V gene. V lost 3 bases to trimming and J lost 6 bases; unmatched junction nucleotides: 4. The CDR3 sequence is CASSSSGGAGEQYF. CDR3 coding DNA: TGCGCCAGCAGCTCTAGCGGGGGGGCCGGCGAGCAGTACTTC.

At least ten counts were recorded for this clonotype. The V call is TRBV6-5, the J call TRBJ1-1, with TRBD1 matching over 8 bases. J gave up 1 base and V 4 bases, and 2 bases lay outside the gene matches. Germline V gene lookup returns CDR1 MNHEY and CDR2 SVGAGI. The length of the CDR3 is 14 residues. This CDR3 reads CASSFDRGNTEAFF. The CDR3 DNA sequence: TGTGCCAGCAGTTTCGACAGGGGGAACACTGAAGCTTTCTTT.

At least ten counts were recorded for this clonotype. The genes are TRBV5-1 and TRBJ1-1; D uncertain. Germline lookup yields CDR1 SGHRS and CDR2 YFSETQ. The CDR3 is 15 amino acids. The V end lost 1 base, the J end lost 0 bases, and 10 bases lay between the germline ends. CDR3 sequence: CASSLTVTMNTEAFF. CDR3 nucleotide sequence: TGCGCCAGCAGCTTGACCGTCACGATGAACACTGAAGCTTTCTTT.

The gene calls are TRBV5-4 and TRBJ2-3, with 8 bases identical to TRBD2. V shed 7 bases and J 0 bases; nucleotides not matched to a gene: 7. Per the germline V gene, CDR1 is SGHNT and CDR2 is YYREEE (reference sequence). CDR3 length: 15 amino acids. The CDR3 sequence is CASARGGPSTDTQYF. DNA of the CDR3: TGTGCCAGCGCACGCGGGGGGCCTAGCACAGATACGCAGTATTTT.

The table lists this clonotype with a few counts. The CDR3 bases are TGTGCCAGCAGCCCCCAGCCCGACAGGGCGGAGACCCAGTACTTC. It translates to CASSPQPDRAETQYF. The chain employs TRBV7-3 and TRBJ2-5; TRBD1 agrees at 7 bases. V trimming: 5 bases; J trimming: 5 bases; junction bases outside the gene matches: 11. CDR3 length: 15 amino acids. The germline V gene has CDR1 SGHTA and CDR2 FQGTGA.